This T cell receptor beta chain was found in a study of PD-1 blockade in classical Hodgkin lymphoma. The CDR3 has 17 residues. V shed 0 bases and J shed 5 bases, with 18 bases lying between them. The germline gives CDR1 SGHRS, CDR2 YFSETQ. Clones were read by immunoSEQ multiplex PCR, and TCRdb kept only the in-frame ones, dropping some. The table includes under 130,000 clones, approximately 89% detected once. Time point here: cycle 4 day 1 (C4D1), after more than 5 weeks of nivolumab. Brentuximab vedotin exposure varied, and every patient relapsed after autologous stem cell transplantation. The chain carries TRBV5-1 and TRBJ2-1; D is unresolved. This TCR derives from a human donor with classical Hodgkin lymphoma. This specimen was peripheral blood mononuclear cells (PBMCs), taken before the fourth cycle of nivolumab. Here the CDR3 reads CASSLARQLSTHNEQFF. The CDR3 DNA reads TGCGCCAGCAGCTTGGCCAGGCAGCTAAGTACTCACAATGAGCAGTTCTTC. Together with reference TRBV5-1 and TRBJ2-1, the CDR3 gives the full variable domain: KAGVTQTPRYLIKTRGQQVTLSCSPISGHRSVSWYQQTPGQGLQFLFEYFSETQRNKGNFPGRFSGRQFSNSRSEMNVSTLELGDSALYLCASSLARQLSTHNEQFFGPGTRLTVL.